This T cell receptor (beta chain) is drawn from a study of regulatory T cells in long-lasting Graves disease. The study's findings and limits: Lower TCR diversity was seen in persistent Graves' patients than in newly diagnosed ones. Among samples with persistent disease, TRBV28, TRBJ1-2 and TRBJ2-5 were favored.

As for time point: newly diagnosed GD, antithyroid drugs for less than 3 months. After RNA was extracted from PBMCs, the TCR library was made from it. For this clonotype: Its specificity is unknown.

Germline V lookup: CDR1 SEHNR, CDR2 FQNEAQ (reference sequence). The junction had 11 bases not matched to a gene; V was cut back by 5 bases and J by 5 bases. The CDR3 extends over 17 amino acids. With iRepertoire HTBI primers and Arm-PCR of CDR3 regions, TCR beta libraries were built. TCRdb redid the calling of the multiplex PCR reads with MiXCR, one entry per CDR3 protein. Of about half a million distinct CDR3 sequences listed, more than 10% are singletons. These sequences were also reported in another study, on T cells in Graves' hyperthyroidism and ophthalmopathy. Per that study: TCR CDR3 regions were first amplified by RT-PCR with HTBI primers.

This receptor was identified in a young woman with Graves disease. The chain employs TRBV7-9 and TRBJ2-3, with 12 bases aligning to TRBD1. Sequences were derived from peripheral blood mononuclear cells (PBMCs), sampled at new diagnosis, from a patient treated with antithyroid drugs. The CDR3 bases are TGTGCCAGCAGCCGAATAGGGACAGGGGGCCGAGTAGATACGCAGTATTTT. Translation: CASSRIGTGGRVDTQYF.